This T cell receptor beta chain emerged from a study of molecular identifiers for immune sequencing clone quantification. Study overall: Replicates involved a five-way split of RNA from approximately 20,000 or 100,000 naive CD8 cells, with sequencing of four.

This clonotype was seen many times. No antigen is known for it. A CD8+CD4-CCR7+CD45RA+ phenotype served as the sorting definition for naive CD8 T cells. MiXCR, applied by TCRdb to the PCR reads, yields one record per CDR3 protein. The sample consists of about 39,000 distinct CDR3 sequences, 18% of them appearing once. The CDR3 runs 16 residues. CDR1 and CDR2 from the germline V gene are PRHDT and FYEKMQ (reference sequence). With V trimmed by 0 bases and J by 5 bases, 7 bases remained unmatched. General study results and limits: Clones that exceeded 20 RNA copies held over 97% of effector molecules, yet under 1% in naive cells. Highly expanded clones may be undercounted when identical TCR molecules share barcodes.

This chain joins TRBV13 and TRBJ2-5; TRBD2 matches 9 bases. What was sequenced was naive CD8+ T cells from blood, with Jurkat cell RNA spiked in. This sample's subset: FACS-sorted CD8+CD4-CCR7+CD45RA+ naive T cells. This TCR derives from a human donor in good health. Some libraries in this study had Jurkat cell RNA spiked in. The CDR3 spells CASSLGLSGRRETQYF. The CDR3 nucleotides are TGTGCCAGCAGCTTAGGCCTAAGCGGGAGGAGGGAGACCCAGTACTTC.